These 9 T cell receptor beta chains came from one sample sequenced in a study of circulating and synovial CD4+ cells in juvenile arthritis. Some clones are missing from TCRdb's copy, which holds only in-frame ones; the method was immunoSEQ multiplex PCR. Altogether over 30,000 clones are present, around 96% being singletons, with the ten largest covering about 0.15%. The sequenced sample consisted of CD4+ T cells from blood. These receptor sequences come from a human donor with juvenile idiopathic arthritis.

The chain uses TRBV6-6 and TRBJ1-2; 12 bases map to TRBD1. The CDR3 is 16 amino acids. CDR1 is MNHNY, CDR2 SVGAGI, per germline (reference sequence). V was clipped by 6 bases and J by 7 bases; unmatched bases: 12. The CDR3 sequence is CASRRDPGQGAPGYTF. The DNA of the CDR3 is TGTGCCAGCAGGCGCGACCCGGGACAGGGGGCCCCTGGCTACACCTTC.

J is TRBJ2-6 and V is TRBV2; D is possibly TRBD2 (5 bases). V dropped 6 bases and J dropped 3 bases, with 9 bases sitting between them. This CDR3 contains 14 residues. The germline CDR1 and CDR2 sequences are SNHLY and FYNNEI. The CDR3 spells CASSPGLGANVLTF. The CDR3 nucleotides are TGTGCCAGCAGCCCCGGACTTGGGGCCAACGTCCTGACTTTC.

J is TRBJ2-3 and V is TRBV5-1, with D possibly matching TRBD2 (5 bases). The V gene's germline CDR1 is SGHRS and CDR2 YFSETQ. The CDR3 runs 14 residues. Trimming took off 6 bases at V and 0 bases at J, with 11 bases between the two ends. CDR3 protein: CASMAGSSTDTQYF. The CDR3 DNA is TGCGCCAGCATGGCGGGTTCTAGCACAGATACGCAGTATTTT.

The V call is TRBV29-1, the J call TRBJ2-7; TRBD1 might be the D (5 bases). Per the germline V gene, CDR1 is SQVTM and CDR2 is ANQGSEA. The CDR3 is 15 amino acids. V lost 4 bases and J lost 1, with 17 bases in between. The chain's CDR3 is CSVAQGPGRSYEQYF. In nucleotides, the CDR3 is TGCAGCGTTGCTCAGGGTCCAGGACGTTCCTACGAGCAGTACTTC.

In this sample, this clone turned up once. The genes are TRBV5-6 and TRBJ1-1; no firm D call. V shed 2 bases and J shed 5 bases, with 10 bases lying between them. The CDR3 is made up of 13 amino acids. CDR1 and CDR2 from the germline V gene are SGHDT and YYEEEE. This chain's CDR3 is CASSFGVQTEAFF. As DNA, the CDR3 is TGTGCCAGCAGCTTCGGGGTGCAGACTGAAGCTTTCTTT.

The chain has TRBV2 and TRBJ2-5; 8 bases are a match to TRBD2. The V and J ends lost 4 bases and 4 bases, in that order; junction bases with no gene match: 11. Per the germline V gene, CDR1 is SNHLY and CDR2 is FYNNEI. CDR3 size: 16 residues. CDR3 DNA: TGTGCCAGCAGTGTGACGGGGGGGGCGGTAGGAGAGACCCAGTACTTC. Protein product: CASSVTGGAVGETQYF.

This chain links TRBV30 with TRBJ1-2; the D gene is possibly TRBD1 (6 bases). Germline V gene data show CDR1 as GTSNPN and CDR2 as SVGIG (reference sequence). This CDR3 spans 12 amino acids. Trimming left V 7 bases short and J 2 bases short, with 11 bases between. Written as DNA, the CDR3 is TGTGCCTTTACAGGGAGAAACTATGGCTACACCTTC. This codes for CAFTGRNYGYTF.

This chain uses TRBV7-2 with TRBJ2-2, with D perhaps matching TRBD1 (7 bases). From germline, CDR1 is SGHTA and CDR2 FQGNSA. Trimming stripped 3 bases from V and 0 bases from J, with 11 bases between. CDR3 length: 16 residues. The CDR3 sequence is CASSLAGTANTGELFF. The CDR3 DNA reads TGTGCCAGCAGCTTGGCGGGGACAGCGAACACCGGGGAGCTGTTTTTT.

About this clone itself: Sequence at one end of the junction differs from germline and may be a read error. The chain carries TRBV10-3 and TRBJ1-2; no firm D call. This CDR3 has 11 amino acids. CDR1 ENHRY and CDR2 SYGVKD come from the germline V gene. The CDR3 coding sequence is TGTGCCATCAGTGGGGCAGGAGGGCTCGCCTTC. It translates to CAISGAGGLAF.